The 9 T cell receptor beta chains in this list originate from one sample, sequenced in a study of tumor and adjacent non-tumor tissue in lung cancer. Three rounds of nested PCR, following a modified ARM-PCR protocol, produced the TCRbeta library. Via MiXCR, TCRdb re-called the multiplex PCR reads, giving one row per CDR3 protein. The sample includes roughly 82,000 distinct CDR3 sequences, about 77% of them seen just once. RNA was extracted from bulk tissue without any cell sorting. More than 3 cm separated this lung sample from the edge of the tumor. Sequenced material: distant non-tumor lung tissue. The receptors were gathered from a woman in her fifties or sixties with non-small cell lung cancer.

The chain carries TRBV6-2 or TRBV6-3 and TRBJ2-7; D is possibly TRBD2 (5 bases). The CDR3 runs 14 residues. Germline CDR1 is MNHEY and CDR2 is SVGEGT. V was shortened by 2 bases and J by 6 bases, with 14 bases between the two germline ends. The CDR3 nucleotides read TGTGCCAGCAGTTACGGGGATAAGCGGACCGAGCAGTACTTC. Protein sequence: CASSYGDKRTEQYF.

Comments on this clonotype: The junction and the germline gene differ at one end; a read error may be behind it. The chain joins TRBV10-3 to TRBJ2-2; 11 bases are a match to TRBD2. CDR1 and CDR2 (germline): ENHRY, SYGVKD. This CDR3 has 16 residues. CDR3 sequence (DNA): TGTACCATCAGTGGTCCTAGCGGGGGGAACATCGGGGAGCTGTTTTTT. Translated: CTISGPSGGNIGELFF.

As regards this clonotype: At one end, the junction sequence differs from germline, possibly due to a read error. This rearrangement joins TRBV11-3 to TRBJ2-7; 8 bases map to TRBD1. The V gene's germline CDR1 is SGHNT and CDR2 YENEEA. The CDR3 loop spans 13 amino acids. CDR3 sequence (DNA): TGCGCCATCAGCTCGGGACAGGACGACGAGCAGTACTTC. Protein sequence: CAISSGQDDEQYF.

Remarks on this clonotype: The junction departs from the called germline gene at one end, perhaps through a read error. The rearrangement joins TRBV12-5 to TRBJ2-1; the D gene is possibly TRBD1 (6 bases). The CDR3 runs to 15 residues. Per the germline V gene, CDR1 is LGHNT and CDR2 is FRNRAP. Here the CDR3 DNA reads TGTGTTAGTGGTTTGTTCCCTGGGACACATGATGAGCAGTTCTTC. Translation gives CVSGLFPGTHDEQFF. The full variable domain, in which reference TRBV12-5 and TRBJ2-1 provide the parts outside the CDR3, is DARVTQTPRHKVTEMGQEVTMRCQPILGHNTVFWYRQTMMQGLELLAYFRNRAPLDDSGMPKDRFSAEMPDATLATLKIQPSEPRDSAVYFCVSGLFPGTHDEQFFGPGTRLTVL.

This chain connects TRBV4-1 to TRBJ1-6, with D hard to call. Germline V gives CDR1 MGHRA, CDR2 YSYEKL. V was pared by 10 bases and J by 0 bases, with 16 bases between. The CDR3 contains 16 residues. This CDR3 is CANSQAGNSYNSPLHF. The CDR3 region has the DNA TGCGCCAACAGTCAAGCGGGCAACTCCTATAATTCACCCCTCCACTTT.

Worth noting for this clonotype: One base away lies a much larger clone, so this may be a sequencing read error. CDR3 DNA sequence: TGCGCCAGCAGCTTGGATACGGGGCCCGAGAAGTACTTC. Residues: CASSLDTGPEKYF. The chain recombines TRBV5-1 with TRBJ2-7; TRBD1 or TRBD2 may be the D gene (5 bases each). The CDR3 consists of 13 residues. In germline, CDR1 is SGHRS, CDR2 YFSETQ.

Regarding this clonotype: One end of the junction is discordant with germline, which a read error may explain. V is TRBV11-2 and J is TRBJ2-2, with D possibly called TRBD1 or TRBD2 (5 bases each). There are 17 residues in the CDR3. CDR1 SGHAT and CDR2 FQNNGV come from the germline V gene. In DNA, the CDR3 is TGTGCCAGCAGCTGGGATGTAAGGGGAGTGAACAACGGGAAGCTGTTTTTT. Its translation is CASSWDVRGVNNGKLFF.

The gene calls are TRBV6-2 or TRBV6-3 and TRBJ2-7, with 10 bases fitting TRBD1. Germline CDR1 and CDR2: MNHEY and SVGEGT. The CDR3 runs to 13 residues. J gave up 6 bases and V 7 bases, and 6 bases lay outside the gene matches. In DNA form, the CDR3 reads TGTGCCAGCAATGACAGGGGGCGCTGCGAGCAGTACTTC. This translates into CASNDRGRCEQYF.

The gene calls are TRBV12-3 or TRBV12-4 and TRBJ2-7; 8 bases map to TRBD1. The junction had 12 bases not matched to a gene; V was cut back by 9 bases and J by 2 bases. The CDR3 sequence is 15 residues long. The CDR3 sequence is CASSPPRQGTYEQYF. CDR3 DNA: TGTGCCAGTAGTCCTCCGAGACAGGGGACCTACGAGCAGTACTTC.